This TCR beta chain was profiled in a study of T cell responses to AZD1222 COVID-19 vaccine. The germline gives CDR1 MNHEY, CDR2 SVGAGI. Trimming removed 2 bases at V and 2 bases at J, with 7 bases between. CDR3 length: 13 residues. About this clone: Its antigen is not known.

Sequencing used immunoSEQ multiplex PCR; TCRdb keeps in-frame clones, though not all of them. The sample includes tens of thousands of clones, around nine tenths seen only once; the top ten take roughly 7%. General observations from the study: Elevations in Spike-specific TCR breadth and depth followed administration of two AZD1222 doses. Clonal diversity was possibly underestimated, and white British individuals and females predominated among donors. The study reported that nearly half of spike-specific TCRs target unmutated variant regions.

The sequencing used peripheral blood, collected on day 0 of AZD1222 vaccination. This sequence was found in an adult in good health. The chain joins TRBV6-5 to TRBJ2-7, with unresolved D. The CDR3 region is CASSYTITYEQYF. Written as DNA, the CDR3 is TGTGCCAGCAGTTACACGATAACCTACGAGCAGTACTTC.